The subject of this entry is one T cell receptor (beta chain). Its antigen is still unknown. These data are taken from a study of post-analysis software for immune sequencing data. About the research overall: Disease courses included relapsing-remitting, secondary progressive and progressive-relapsing multiple sclerosis. General observations from the study: Patients showed TRBV5-6, TRBV5-1 and TRBV20-1 among five TRBV segments more frequent than in controls.

Prepared TCR beta cDNA libraries contained unique molecular identifiers. TCRdb fed the PCR reads into MiXCR, producing one record per CDR3 protein. Here the sample spans about 500,000 distinct CDR3 sequences, roughly 45% being singletons. The CDR3 is 15 residues long. CDR1 is SGHVS, CDR2 FNYEAQ, per germline. The junction had 9 bases not matched to a gene; V was cut back by 5 bases and J by 5 bases. The clonotype originates from a girl aged 10 to 17 with multiple sclerosis. The V and J genes are TRBV7-6 and TRBJ1-1; 9 bases are shared with TRBD1. What was sequenced was blood. Here the CDR3 reads CASSPETGGDTEAFF. The CDR3 DNA is TGTGCCAGCAGCCCGGAGACAGGGGGGGATACTGAAGCTTTCTTT. The complete variable domain, with remaining parts taken from reference TRBV7-6 and TRBJ1-1, reads GAGVSQSPRYKVTKRGQDVALRCDPISGHVSLYWYRQALGQGPEFLTYFNYEAQQDKSGLPNDRFSAERPEGSISTLTIQRTEQRDSAMYRCASSPETGGDTEAFFGQGTRLTVV.